Presented here are 24 T cell receptor beta chains from one specimen sequenced in a study of T cells after somatic rescue of genetic block. Method: immunoSEQ multiplex PCR; TCRdb's copy keeps in-frame clones and lacks some. The sample includes approximately 16,000 clones, just over 70% of them seen just once. Sequenced: peripheral blood mononuclear cells (PBMCs). Receptor source: a young man.

This chain connects TRBV18 to TRBJ1-6, with a tentative D call TRBD1 (5 bases). V lost 0 bases and J 7 bases, leaving 10 bases between the germline ends. The CDR3 has 15 amino acids. The V gene's germline CDR1 is KGHSH and CDR2 LQKENI. CDR3 sequence reads: CASSPPRGGNSPLHF. CDR3 coding DNA: TGTGCCAGCTCACCACCGAGGGGCGGGAATTCACCCCTCCACTTT.

The chain recombines TRBV28 with TRBJ1-5; the match to TRBD1 covers 11 bases. Germline V CDR1 and CDR2: MDHEN, SYDVKM. There are 17 residues in the CDR3. V was pared by 4 bases and J by 1 base, with 6 bases of the junction left unmatched. The CDR3 nucleotides read TGTGCCAGCAGTTCAGGACAGGGGGCGCAAAGCAATCAGCCCCAGCATTTT. This translates into CASSSGQGAQSNQPQHF.

V and J are TRBV9 and TRBJ2-2; 7 bases are shared with TRBD2. The CDR3 spans 16 residues. With V trimmed by 0 bases and J by 3 bases, 5 bases remained unmatched. Germline V CDR1 and CDR2: SGDLS, YYNGEE. For the CDR3, the DNA is TGTGCCAGCAGCGTAGAGGGAGCGGGGTACACCGGGGAGCTGTTTTTT. Protein product: CASSVEGAGYTGELFF.

The rearrangement uses TRBV25-1 and TRBJ1-1; D not resolved. Germline CDR1 is MGHDK and CDR2 is SYGVNS. This CDR3 contains 15 residues. V was shortened by 0 bases and J by 1 base, with 9 bases between the two germline ends. The DNA of the CDR3 is TGTGCCAGCAGTGAATATCGGCAGTCGAACACTGAAGCTTTCTTT. Translating it yields CASSEYRQSNTEAFF. The variable domain in full, with the rest retrieved from reference TRBV25-1 and TRBJ1-1, is EADIYQTPRYLVIGTGKKITLECSQTMGHDKMYWYQQDPGMELHLIHYSYGVNSTEKGDLSSESTVSRIRTEHFPLTLESARPSHTSQYLCASSEYRQSNTEAFFGQGTRLTVV.

This rearrangement joins TRBV21-1 to TRBJ2-3. TRBV21-1 represents a pseudogene. The length of the CDR3 is 15 residues. The CDR3 loop is CASSKGIRFTDTQYF. CDR3 sequence (DNA): TGTGCCAGCAGCAAAGGCATTCGATTCACAGATACGCAGTATTTT.

The chain employs TRBV6-5 and TRBJ2-7; no reliable D call. This CDR3 is built from 12 residues. Looked up from germline, CDR1 is MNHEY and CDR2 is SVGAGI. Trimming took off 6 bases at V and 5 bases at J, with 11 bases between the two ends. This CDR3 reads CASRGQPHEQYF. As DNA, the CDR3 is TGTGCCAGCAGGGGCCAACCCCACGAGCAGTACTTC.

CDR3: CASSYWGTGGGNEQFF. CDR3 coding DNA: TGTGCCAGCAGTTACTGGGGGACAGGAGGGGGCAATGAGCAGTTCTTC. This rearrangement joins TRBV6-5 to TRBJ2-1, with 8 bases matching TRBD1. The CDR3 sequence is 16 residues long. After removal of 1 base from V and 6 bases from J, the junction contained 8 bases not matched to a gene. Looked up from germline, CDR1 is MNHEY and CDR2 is SVGAGI.

This clone is judged medium-sized (0.01 to 0.1%). The chain employs TRBV5-1 and TRBJ1-4; 9 bases align to TRBD1. After removal of 2 bases from V and 4 bases from J, the junction contained 6 bases not matched to a gene. The germline CDR1 and CDR2 sequences are SGHRS and YFSETQ. The length of the CDR3 is 16 residues. The chain's CDR3 is CASSLFGTGLNEKLFF. In nucleotides, the CDR3 is TGCGCCAGCAGCTTATTCGGGACAGGGCTTAATGAAAAACTGTTTTTT.

This chain links TRBV2 with TRBJ2-3; the match to TRBD2 covers 7 bases. In germline, CDR1 is SNHLY, CDR2 FYNNEI. The CDR3 runs to 16 residues. The V segment lost 2 bases and the J segment 2 bases; nucleotides outside the gene matches: 7. The CDR3 loop is CASSEPRDYLTDTQYF. The CDR3 region has the DNA TGTGCCAGCAGTGAACCACGGGACTACCTCACAGATACGCAGTATTTT.

The chain employs TRBV30 and TRBJ2-1, with unresolved D. CDR1 and CDR2 from the germline V gene are GTSNPN and SVGIG (reference sequence). This CDR3 spans 11 amino acids. Trimming left V 2 bases short and J 4 bases short, with 3 bases between. CDR3 nucleotides: TGTGCCTGGAGTCCGTACAATGAGCAGTTCTTC. Translating gives CAWSPYNEQFF.

The chain's CDR3 is CASSPEGTGSSPLHF. For the CDR3, the DNA is TGTGCCAGCAGCCCCGAGGGGACAGGGTCCTCACCCCTCCACTTT. The V gene is TRBV9, the J gene TRBJ1-6; 9 bases are shared with TRBD1. Germline V gene data show CDR1 as SGDLS and CDR2 as YYNGEE. This CDR3 spans 15 amino acids. J lost 10 bases, V lost 4 bases, and 9 bases had no gene match.

The J gene is TRBJ1-2, the V gene TRBV6-1; TRBD1 aligns across 9 bases. The CDR3 runs 17 residues. CDR1 and CDR2 from the germline V gene are MNHNS and SASEGT. V dropped 1 base and J dropped 4; count of bases not matched to a gene: 10. The CDR3 coding sequence is TGTGCCAGCAGTGAAGACCCTGGGACAGGGCTTCCCTATGGCTACACCTTC. Amino acid sequence: CASSEDPGTGLPYGYTF.

The V call is TRBV20-1, the J call TRBJ2-7, with 11 nucleotides matching TRBD2. The CDR3 contains 11 residues. Per the germline V gene, CDR1 is DFQATT and CDR2 is SNEGSKA (reference sequence). The DNA for the CDR3 is TGCTCGGGACTAGCGGCCTACGAGCAGTACTTC. It is translated as CSGLAAYEQYF.

The count of this clone is one. V usage is TRBV10-3 and J usage is TRBJ2-7; D is perhaps TRBD1 (5 bases). The CDR3 extends over 15 amino acids. Germline lookup yields CDR1 ENHRY and CDR2 SYGVKD. V lost 2 bases and J 0 bases, leaving 11 bases between the germline ends. This CDR3 is CAISEGAFSSYEQYF. Written as DNA, the CDR3 is TGTGCCATCAGTGAGGGGGCCTTCAGCTCCTACGAGCAGTACTTC.

V is TRBV6-1 and J is TRBJ2-3; 8 bases line up with TRBD2. In germline, CDR1 is MNHNS, CDR2 SASEGT. There are 15 residues in the CDR3. Losses at the gene ends were 6 bases for V and 7 bases for J; bases not matched to a gene: 12. The CDR3: CASSPGGGSANTQYF. CDR3 DNA: TGTGCCAGCAGCCCGGGGGGGGGAAGCGCAAATACGCAGTATTTT.

This chain connects TRBV11-2 to TRBJ1-5; TRBD1 is a possible D gene (6 bases). The CDR3 contains 16 residues. Trimming left V 1 base short and J 1 base short, with 11 bases between. CDR1 and CDR2 from the germline V gene are SGHAT and FQNNGV. CDR3 sequence reads: CASSLVMGASNQPQHF. In nucleotides, the CDR3 is TGTGCCAGCAGCTTAGTCATGGGGGCGAGCAATCAGCCCCAGCATTTT.

This clone was picked up a small number of times. The chain joins TRBV7-9 to TRBJ2-3; 10 bases are shared with TRBD2. Germline V lookup: CDR1 SEHNR, CDR2 FQNEAQ (reference sequence). The CDR3 totals 15 residues. The trim removed 3 bases at V and 3 bases at J, leaving 3 bases unmatched. DNA for the CDR3: TGTGCCAGCAGCTTCAAACTAGCGGGAACAGATACGCAGTATTTT. It translates to CASSFKLAGTDTQYF.

The CDR3, as DNA: TGTGCCAGCTATCAGGGGGGGAGGGCAGATACGCAGTATTTT. It specifies CASYQGGRADTQYF. This chain uses TRBV2 with TRBJ2-3; D tentatively reads TRBD1 or TRBD2 (7 bases each). CDR3 length: 14 amino acids. V was clipped by 8 bases and J by 4 bases, with 16 bases between them. Looked up from germline, CDR1 is SNHLY and CDR2 is FYNNEI.

The chain is built from TRBV6-5 and TRBJ2-3, with a tentative D call TRBD1 (6 bases). V shed 8 bases and J shed 5 bases, with 14 bases lying between them. The CDR3 length is 13 residues. The V gene's germline CDR1 is MNHEY and CDR2 SVGAGI. CDR3: CASALGGEDTQYF. The CDR3 nucleotides are TGTGCCAGCGCCCTAGGGGGTGAAGATACGCAGTATTTT.

The chain couples TRBV6-4 to TRBJ2-3; D is unresolved. Germline V CDR1 and CDR2: MRHNA, SNTAGT. The CDR3 runs to 14 residues. With 3 bases removed from V and 0 bases from J, the gap between germline ends came to 7 bases. The CDR3 sequence is CASSETESTDTQYF. For the CDR3, the DNA is TGTGCCAGCAGTGAGACCGAGAGCACAGATACGCAGTATTTT.

This clone showed up just a few times. The chain has TRBV9 and TRBJ2-1, with 8 bases fitting TRBD2. This CDR3 is 15 amino acids long. Germline CDR1 reads SGDLS; CDR2 reads YYNGEE. V gave up 3 bases and J gave up 4 bases; unmatched junction bases: 6. The CDR3: CASSESGSLYNEQFF. The CDR3 nucleotides read TGTGCCAGCAGCGAGAGCGGGAGTTTATACAATGAGCAGTTCTTC.

The rearrangement joins TRBV6-6 to TRBJ1-1; 9 nucleotides agree with TRBD1. The V gene end was trimmed by 0 bases and the J gene end by 10 bases; junction bases not matched to a gene: 6. The CDR3 consists of 14 residues. Germline lookup yields CDR1 MNHNY and CDR2 SVGAGI (reference sequence). For the CDR3, the DNA is TGTGCCAGCAGTTACTCGACCGGACAGGGGAGAGCTTTCTTT. Its translation: CASSYSTGQGRAFF.

The chain combines TRBV27 with TRBJ2-3; TRBD2 is a possible D gene (6 bases). Germline CDR1 reads MNHEY; CDR2 reads SMNVEV (reference sequence). V shed 4 bases and J shed 0 bases, with 14 bases lying between them. The CDR3 totals 16 residues. This chain's CDR3 is CASSWRASGSTDTQYF. CDR3 coding DNA: TGTGCCAGCAGTTGGAGGGCGAGCGGGAGCACAGATACGCAGTATTTT.

The V call is TRBV25-1, the J call TRBJ1-5, with D possibly being TRBD1 (5 bases). The CDR3 runs to 15 residues. Per germline, CDR1 MGHDK and CDR2 SYGVNS. The ends were cut back, 5 bases at V and 4 bases at J, with 15 bases in the middle. This CDR3 reads CASSPSNKGNQPQHF. Written as DNA, the CDR3 is TGTGCCAGCAGTCCCTCCAACAAGGGGAATCAGCCCCAGCATTTT.